The 19 T cell receptor beta chains given below trace back to one sample, sequenced in a study of cytomegalovirus exposure and HLA in healthy donors. Researchers ran the PCR with 60 Vbeta and 13 Jbeta primers. Method: immunoSEQ multiplex PCR; TCRdb's copy keeps in-frame clones and lacks some. Among approximately 240,000 clones listed, around four fifths were seen once. Sequenced: PBMCs. The receptors derive from a woman aged 60-75 years in good health and CMV-seropositive.

This chain joins TRBV7-2 and TRBJ2-1; D perhaps matches TRBD2 (6 bases). CDR3 size: 15 residues. V was trimmed by 5 bases and J by 1 base, leaving 12 bases between them. Germline CDR1 reads SGHTA; CDR2 reads FQGNSA. The CDR3 loop is CASSPRGGSYNEQFF. CDR3 DNA: TGTGCCAGCAGCCCGCGGGGTGGATCCTACAATGAGCAGTTCTTC. Using reference TRBV7-2 and TRBJ2-1 for the parts outside the CDR3, the full variable domain is GAGVSQSPSNKVTEKGKDVELRCDPISGHTALYWYRQSLGQGLEFLIYFQGNSAPDKSGLPSDRFSAERTGGSVSTLTIQRTQQEDSAVYLCASSPRGGSYNEQFFGPGTRLTVL.

V is TRBV9 and J is TRBJ2-1; 8 nucleotides match TRBD2. The CDR3 totals 16 residues. Germline V gene sequence: CDR1 SGDLS, CDR2 YYNGEE. V was pared by 4 bases and J by 9 bases, with 15 bases of the junction left unmatched. The CDR3 here is CASSPRAGEVVGEQFF. CDR3 nucleotide sequence: TGTGCCAGCAGCCCCAGAGCGGGAGAAGTTGTGGGTGAGCAGTTCTTC. Supplemented by reference TRBV9 and TRBJ2-1, the full variable domain reads DSGVTQTPKHLITATGQRVTLRCSPRSGDLSVYWYQQSLDQGLQFLIQYYNGEERAKGNILERFSAQQFPDLHSELNLSSLELGDSALYFCASSPRAGEVVGEQFFGPGTRLTVL.

The chain is built from TRBV2 and TRBJ1-2, with TRBD1 identical over 9 bases. This CDR3 is 12 amino acids long. Germline V gene data show CDR1 as SNHLY and CDR2 as FYNNEI. The V gene end was trimmed by 6 bases and the J gene end by 5 bases; junction bases not matched to a gene: 1. This chain's CDR3 is CASRGQGYGYTF. The CDR3 DNA sequence: TGTGCCAGCAGGGGACAGGGATATGGCTACACCTTC.

The rearrangement links TRBV7-9 to TRBJ2-1, with D possibly TRBD2 on 5 matching bases. Germline CDR1 reads SEHNR; CDR2 reads FQNEAQ (reference sequence). The length of the CDR3 is 15 residues. V lost 5 bases and J lost 6, with 17 bases in between. The CDR3: CASSRPGISGNEQFF. DNA of the CDR3: TGTGCCAGCAGCCGCCCTGGGATCAGCGGCAATGAGCAGTTCTTC. Variable domain in full (rest from reference TRBV7-9 and TRBJ2-1): DTGVSQNPRHKITKRGQNVTFRCDPISEHNRLYWYRQTLGQGPEFLTYFQNEAQLEKSRLLSDRFSAERPKGSFSTLEIQRTEQGDSAMYLCASSRPGISGNEQFFGPGTRLTVL.

This clone came up a few times. J is TRBJ1-2 and V is TRBV5-1, with 9 bases fitting TRBD1. The CDR3 has 15 residues. Germline CDR1 is SGHRS and CDR2 is YFSETQ. J gave up 8 bases and V 4 bases, and 12 bases lay outside the gene matches. CDR3 sequence reads: CASSEQPGQGKGYTF. For the CDR3, the DNA is TGCGCCAGCAGCGAACAACCGGGACAGGGAAAGGGCTACACCTTC.

This chain connects TRBV11-1 to TRBJ2-7; TRBD1 might be the D (6 bases). CDR3 length equals 11 residues. Germline lookup yields CDR1 SGHAT and CDR2 FQDESV (reference sequence). Trimming stripped 6 bases from V and 7 bases from J, with 10 bases between. The CDR3 nucleotides read TGTGCCAGCAGAACAGGGTTAGAGCAGTACTTC. Translation: CASRTGLEQYF.

The V and J genes are TRBV30 and TRBJ2-1, with D possibly TRBD2 on 6 matching bases. The germline V gene encodes CDR1 GTSNPN and CDR2 SVGIG (reference sequence). V gave up 1 base and J gave up 0 bases, with 13 bases separating them. The CDR3 is made up of 16 amino acids. The CDR3 region has the DNA TGTGCCTGGAGTGACCCTAGCGCCAGCTCCTACAATGAGCAGTTCTTC. Amino acids: CAWSDPSASSYNEQFF.

This chain joins TRBV27 and TRBJ1-4; the match to TRBD1 covers 7 bases. V was pared by 5 bases and J by 2 bases, with 8 bases of the junction left unmatched. Germline-derived CDR1 and CDR2 are MNHEY and SMNVEV (reference sequence). The CDR3 loop spans 16 amino acids. Here the CDR3 reads CASSPGQWGTNEKLFF. The DNA of the CDR3 is TGTGCCAGCAGTCCGGGACAGTGGGGTACTAATGAAAAACTGTTTTTT.

The rearrangement uses TRBV30 and TRBJ2-1; D might be TRBD1 (8 bases). V lost 2 bases and J 9 bases, leaving 20 bases between the germline ends. The CDR3 length is 15 residues. Germline CDR1 is GTSNPN and CDR2 is SVGIG (reference sequence). CDR3 amino acids: CAWSTGGEGSTEQFF. DNA for the CDR3: TGTGCCTGGAGTACAGGGGGGGAAGGAAGTACTGAGCAGTTCTTC.

Here the CDR3 DNA reads TGTGCCTGGAGTGCATTAGCGGGAGGCCCCCTCGGGCAGTTCTTC. Residues: CAWSALAGGPLGQFF. The V gene is TRBV30, the J gene TRBJ2-1; 10 bases match TRBD2. The CDR3 has 15 residues. Germline CDR1 reads GTSNPN; CDR2 reads SVGIG (reference sequence). J lost 12 bases, V lost 1 base, and 12 bases had no gene match.

The chain recombines TRBV4-1 with TRBJ1-1; D is unclear. The ends were cut back, 0 bases at V and 5 bases at J, with 7 bases in the middle. The CDR3 has 13 residues. CDR1 is MGHRA, CDR2 YSYEKL, per germline. The CDR3: CASSQDTGTEAFF. CDR3 DNA sequence: TGCGCCAGCAGCCAAGATACGGGAACTGAAGCTTTCTTT.

The chain is built from TRBV5-4 and TRBJ2-7; TRBD1 is a possible D gene (5 bases). In germline, CDR1 is SGHNT, CDR2 YYREEE (reference sequence). V was shortened by 2 bases and J by 4 bases, with 7 bases between the two germline ends. This CDR3 is 12 amino acids long. CDR3 protein: CASSLTGYEQYF. The CDR3, as DNA: TGTGCCAGCAGCTTAACAGGTTACGAGCAGTACTTC. Full variable domain (missing parts from reference TRBV5-4 and TRBJ2-7): ETGVTQSPTHLIKTRGQQVTLRCSSQSGHNTVSWYQQALGQGPQFIFQYYREEENGRGNFPPRFSGLQFPNYSSELNVNALELDDSALYLCASSLTGYEQYFGPGTRLTVT.

This clone was seen a few times. The chain joins TRBV7-2 to TRBJ2-5; 8 nucleotides align to TRBD1. This CDR3 has 16 amino acids. Looked up from germline, CDR1 is SGHTA and CDR2 is FQGNSA. Germline trimming cut 1 base from V and 5 bases from J; bases unmatched to any gene: 9. CDR3 sequence (DNA): TGTGCCAGCAGCTTAGGCTTGGCCAGGGGGCATGAGACCCAGTACTTC. Amino acids: CASSLGLARGHETQYF.

This clone occurred a few times. The rearrangement joins TRBV9 to TRBJ2-5, with D possibly matching TRBD2 (6 bases). The CDR3 runs 15 residues. The V and J ends lost 4 bases and 3 bases respectively, with 16 bases between them. The V gene's germline CDR1 is SGDLS and CDR2 YYNGEE. CDR3 protein: CASSIGLTREETQYF. In DNA, the CDR3 is TGTGCCAGCAGCATAGGACTAACTCGGGAAGAGACCCAGTACTTC.

This clone was detected only a few times. The V gene is TRBV7-2, the J gene TRBJ1-2; tentatively, D is TRBD1 (5 bases). The V gene's germline CDR1 is SGHTA and CDR2 FQGNSA. V shed 5 bases and J shed 0 bases, with 13 bases lying between them. The CDR3 has 15 residues. CDR3: CASSGWGSTNYGYTF. DNA of the CDR3: TGTGCCAGCAGCGGATGGGGCAGCACTAACTATGGCTACACCTTC.

The V call is TRBV10-3, the J call TRBJ2-3, with 13 bases fitting TRBD2. Germline loops: CDR1 ENHRY, CDR2 SYGVKD. J was trimmed by 8 bases and V by 4 bases; bases with no gene match: 6. The CDR3 covers 15 residues. The CDR3 sequence: CAISAGLAGVLTQYF. CDR3 in DNA: TGTGCCATCAGTGCCGGACTAGCGGGAGTTCTTACGCAGTATTTT.

The rearrangement joins TRBV4-1 to TRBJ2-7, with 9 bases matching TRBD2. The V gene end was trimmed by 4 bases and the J gene end by 2 bases; junction bases not matched to a gene: 9. The germline V gene has CDR1 MGHRA and CDR2 YSYEKL. This CDR3 is built from 16 residues. CDR3 sequence reads: CASSPPLSGGTYEQYF. The CDR3 DNA sequence: TGCGCCAGCAGCCCACCCCTGAGCGGGGGGACCTACGAGCAGTACTTC.

V gene TRBV27 combines with J gene TRBJ1-1, with a weak D call TRBD1 (5 bases). This CDR3 spans 16 amino acids. Trimming removed 0 bases at V and 4 bases at J, with 15 bases between. Germline V gives CDR1 MNHEY, CDR2 SMNVEV (reference sequence). Here the CDR3 DNA reads TGTGCCAGCAGTTTATCGATAACGGGGGGAGGCACTGAAGCTTTCTTT. It encodes CASSLSITGGGTEAFF.

The chain carries TRBV6-6 and TRBJ1-5; a weak D match, TRBD1 (5 bases). Germline assignment: CDR1 MNHNY and CDR2 SVGAGI (reference sequence). The CDR3 totals 13 residues. V was pared by 5 bases and J by 6 bases, with 11 bases between. DNA of the CDR3: TGTGCCAGCAGTCCCCAGGGCAGTCAGCCCCAGCATTTT. Translating gives CASSPQGSQPQHF.